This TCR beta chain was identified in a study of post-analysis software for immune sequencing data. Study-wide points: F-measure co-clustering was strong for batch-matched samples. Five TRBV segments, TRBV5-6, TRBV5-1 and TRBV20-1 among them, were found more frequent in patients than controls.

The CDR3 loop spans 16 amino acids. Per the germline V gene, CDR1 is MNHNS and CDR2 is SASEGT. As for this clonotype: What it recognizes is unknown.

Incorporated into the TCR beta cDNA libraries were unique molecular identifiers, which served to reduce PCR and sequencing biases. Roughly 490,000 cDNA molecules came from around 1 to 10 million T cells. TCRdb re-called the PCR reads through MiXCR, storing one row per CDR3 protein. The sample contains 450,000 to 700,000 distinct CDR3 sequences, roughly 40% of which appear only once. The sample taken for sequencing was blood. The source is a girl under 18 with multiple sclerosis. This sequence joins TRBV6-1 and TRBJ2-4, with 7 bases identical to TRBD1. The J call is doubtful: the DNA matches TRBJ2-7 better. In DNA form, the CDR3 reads TGTGCCAGCAGTGTTCCGTTAGGACAGGCCTCCTACGAGCAGTACTTC. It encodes CASSVPLGQASYEQYF.